Listed below are T cell receptor beta chains from one sample, sequenced in a study of control samples from healthy donors and cancer patients. Using immunoSEQ multiplex PCR, the repertoire was profiled, and TCRdb retains in-frame clones only, with some absent. The table has 200,000 to 250,000 clones, around 94% seen once. The sample taken for sequencing was blood. All receptors come from a man in his fifties or sixties in good health. Both conserved end residues are part of each CDR3. D genes are given only for firm matches. Clone sizes are given selectively: once, few, many, or a class where the clone is expanded.

V gene	clone size	J gene	D gene	CDR3 protein	CDR3 DNA
TRBV2	.	TRBJ1-1	.	CASLAGRRNTEAFF	TGTGCCAGCTTAGCTGGACGGCGGAACACTGAAGCTTTCTTT
TRBV6-5	.	TRBJ2-3	TRBD2	CASNLAGGRDTQYF	TGTGCCAGCAATCTAGCGGGGGGAAGGGATACGCAGTATTTT
TRBV11-3	once	TRBJ2-1	TRBD2	CASSLGRGEYNEQFF	TGTGCCAGCAGCTTGGGGCGGGGGGAATACAATGAGCAGTTCTTC
TRBV20-1	.	TRBJ1-1	TRBD1	CSPGQGLGAFF	TGCAGTCCCGGACAGGGCTTAGGAGCTTTCTTT
TRBV28	.	TRBJ1-5	.	CAGGYSNQPQHF	TGTGCCGGGGGCTATAGCAATCAGCCCCAGCATTTT
TRBV6-5	.	TRBJ2-1	.	CASSYSRGQENEQFF	TGTGCCAGCAGTTACAGCCGGGGCCAGGAGAATGAGCAGTTCTTC
TRBV27	.	TRBJ2-1	TRBD2	CASSFSGGSYNEQFF	TGTGCCAGCAGTTTTAGCGGGGGCTCCTACAATGAGCAGTTCTTC
TRBV5-4	.	TRBJ2-1	TRBD2	CASSGLAGGPYNEQFF	TGTGCCAGCAGCGGACTAGCGGGGGGACCCTACAATGAGCAGTTCTTC
TRBV5-1	.	TRBJ2-1	.	CASSPLPGSNEQFF	TGCGCCAGCAGCCCCCTTCCCGGGAGTAATGAGCAGTTCTTC
TRBV18	.	TRBJ2-5	TRBD1	CASSRLTGGQETQYF	TGTGCCAGCTCTCGCCTTACAGGGGGCCAGGAGACCCAGTACTTC
TRBV4-2	once	TRBJ1-2	.	CASSRGDGENYGYTF	TGTGCCAGCAGCCGAGGGGACGGCGAAAACTATGGCTACACCTTC
TRBV10-3	.	TRBJ2-7	.	CAISEVRGTGEQYF	TGTGCCATCAGTGAGGTCAGGGGTACTGGTGAGCAGTACTTC
TRBV28	.	TRBJ2-7	.	CASSLSQQRRYEQYF	TGTGCCAGCAGTTTAAGTCAACAGCGACGCTACGAGCAGTACTTC
TRBV11-2	.	TRBJ2-3	.	CASRPSATDTQYF	TGTGCCAGCAGGCCTTCAGCGACAGATACGCAGTATTTT
TRBV24-1	.	TRBJ1-5	.	CATAREGDNQPQHF	TGTGCCACCGCGCGGGAGGGTGACAATCAGCCCCAGCATTTT
TRBV4-1	.	TRBJ1-4	.	CASSQAGGSNEKLFF	TGCGCCAGCAGCCAAGCAGGCGGGAGTAATGAAAAACTGTTTTTT
TRBV15	.	TRBJ2-5	.	CATSREYGPEETQYF	TGTGCCACCAGCAGAGAATACGGGCCAGAAGAGACCCAGTACTTC
TRBV28	.	TRBJ1-5	.	CASSPDSNQPQHF	TGCGCCAGCAGCCCAGATAGCAATCAGCCCCAGCATTTT
TRBV6-5	.	TRBJ1-6	.	CASSNPGPYNSPLHF	TGTGCCAGCAGCAACCCGGGTCCCTATAATTCACCCCTCCACTTT
TRBV5-6	.	TRBJ1-5	.	CASSLRQNSNQPQHF	TGTGCCAGCAGCTTGCGACAGAACAGCAATCAGCCCCAGCATTTT
TRBV15	.	TRBJ2-4	.	CATSREIGQGRNIQYF	TGTGCCACCAGCAGAGAGATCGGGCAGGGAAGAAACATTCAGTACTTC
TRBV5-4	.	TRBJ1-2	.	CASSLPGNYGYTF	TGTGCCAGCAGCTTGCCAGGGAACTATGGCTACACCTTC
TRBV28	once	TRBJ1-1	TRBD1	CASGLLRDRAEAFF	TGTGCCAGCGGCCTCCTCCGGGACAGGGCTGAAGCTTTCTTT
TRBV7-3	.	TRBJ2-1	.	CASSWATGEQFF	TGTGCCAGCAGCTGGGCGACTGGTGAGCAGTTCTTC
TRBV5-1	.	TRBJ1-1	.	CASSFPSGQNTEAFF	TGCGCCAGCAGCTTCCCCTCGGGGCAAAACACTGAAGCTTTCTTT
TRBV4-3	.	TRBJ2-2	TRBD1	CASSQQDRVSTGELFF	TGCGCCAGCAGCCAACAGGACAGGGTTTCCACCGGGGAGCTGTTTTTT
TRBV2	.	TRBJ1-1	.	CASSRRGGEGEAFF	TGTGCCAGCAGTCGTCGTGGGGGGGAGGGTGAAGCTTTCTTT
TRBV1	.	TRBJ1-2	.	CTSSHAGEASWDGYTF	TGCACCAGCAGCCACGCAGGGGAGGCCTCCTGGGATGGCTACACCTTC
TRBV2	.	TRBJ1-2	.	CASSGAGYGYTF	TGTGCCAGCAGTGGGGCTGGCTATGGCTACACCTTC
TRBV6-5	.	TRBJ1-1	TRBD1	CASSYNRGTEAFF	TGTGCCAGCAGTTACAACAGGGGAACTGAAGCTTTCTTT
TRBV5-4	.	TRBJ2-1	TRBD1	CASSLGLGQGHGEQFF	TGTGCCAGCAGCTTGGGATTGGGACAGGGGCACGGTGAGCAGTTCTTC
TRBV24-1	.	TRBJ2-6	.	CATSDPTPRSSGANVLTF	TGTGCCACCAGTGACCCGACCCCTAGGAGCTCTGGGGCCAACGTCCTGACTTTC
TRBV7-8	.	TRBJ2-5	.	CASSLGPLRETQYF	TGTGCCAGCAGCTTAGGCCCCCTCCGAGAGACCCAGTACTTC
TRBV11-3	.	TRBJ1-6	.	CASSSDRENSPLHF	TGTGCCAGCAGCTCAGACAGAGAGAATTCACCCCTCCACTTT
TRBV9	.	TRBJ1-3	.	CASGRGAGGNTIYF	TGTGCCAGCGGAAGGGGTGCCGGTGGAAACACCATATATTTT
TRBV3-1/TRBV3-2	.	TRBJ1-2	.	CASSQEGQGYYGYTF	TGTGCCAGCAGCCAAGAGGGGCAGGGTTACTATGGCTACACCTTC
TRBV4-2	.	TRBJ1-3	TRBD1	CASSQGTGTGSGNTIYF	TGTGCCAGCAGCCAGGGGACAGGGACAGGCTCTGGAAACACCATATATTTT
TRBV14	.	TRBJ1-1	.	CASSSLGGGTEAFF	TGTGCCAGCAGCTCCTTGGGCGGGGGCACTGAAGCTTTCTTT
TRBV3-1/TRBV3-2	.	TRBJ1-2	.	CASSQAASNYGYTF	TGTGCCAGCAGCCAAGCGGCATCAAACTATGGCTACACCTTC
TRBV6-5	.	TRBJ2-1	TRBD1	CASTRDSDRNEQFF	TGTGCCAGCACCCGGGACAGCGATAGGAATGAGCAGTTCTTC
TRBV5-8	.	TRBJ2-2	TRBD2	CASSGGSGRNTGELFF	TGTGCCAGCAGCGGGGGTAGCGGGAGAAACACCGGGGAGCTGTTTTTT
TRBV7-3	.	TRBJ2-5	.	CASSAGQKETQYF	TGTGCCAGCAGCGCCGGACAGAAGGAGACCCAGTACTTC
TRBV7-3	.	TRBJ2-1	TRBD2	CASSLIAGGTYNEQFF	TGTGCCAGCAGCCTTATCGCGGGGGGTACCTACAATGAGCAGTTCTTC
TRBV5-5	.	TRBJ1-2	TRBD1	CASSLGGQATVNGYTF	TGTGCCAGCAGCTTGGGCGGACAGGCGACTGTGAATGGCTACACCTTC
TRBV12-3/TRBV12-4	.	TRBJ1-2	.	CATAWGDYGYTF	TGTGCCACCGCCTGGGGGGACTATGGCTACACCTTC
TRBV6-6	.	TRBJ2-7	.	CASTRGGEQYF	TGTGCCAGCACCAGGGGCGGCGAGCAGTACTTC
TRBV9	.	TRBJ2-1	.	CASSLLSAGEQFF	TGTGCCAGCAGCCTACTTAGCGCGGGTGAGCAGTTCTTC
TRBV9	.	TRBJ1-1	TRBD1	CASSGGTGSWGTEAFF	TGTGCCAGCAGCGGGGGGACAGGGTCTTGGGGCACTGAAGCTTTCTTT
TRBV18	few	TRBJ1-1	TRBD1	CASSQAGTAEAFF	TGTGCCAGCTCCCAGGCCGGGACAGCTGAAGCTTTCTTT
TRBV9	.	TRBJ2-2	.	CASSVGEWSGSNTGELFF	TGTGCCAGCAGCGTAGGGGAATGGTCGGGATCGAACACCGGGGAGCTGTTTTTT
TRBV3-1/TRBV3-2	.	TRBJ1-5	.	CASSQGYDQPQHF	TGTGCCAGCAGCCAGGGATATGATCAGCCCCAGCATTTT
TRBV7-9	.	TRBJ1-4	TRBD1	CASSLNLDRGPEKLFF	TGTGCCAGCAGCTTAAACCTAGACAGGGGGCCTGAAAAACTGTTTTTT
TRBV19	.	TRBJ1-1	.	CATTLGRAMNTEAFF	TGTGCCACTACACTGGGCAGGGCCATGAACACTGAAGCTTTCTTT
TRBV5-6	once	TRBJ1-1	.	CASRRGTSREYPEAFF	TGTGCCAGCAGGCGGGGGACTTCCCGGGAGTACCCTGAAGCTTTCTTT
TRBV4-1	.	TRBJ2-6	TRBD1	CASSQAGTGAGANVLTF	TGCGCCAGCAGCCAAGCCGGGACAGGGGCTGGGGCCAACGTCCTGACTTTC
TRBV6-2/TRBV6-3	.	TRBJ1-5	.	CASSFRPFSNQPQHF	TGTGCCAGCAGTTTCCGGCCTTTTAGCAATCAGCCCCAGCATTTT
TRBV7-2	.	TRBJ2-5	TRBD2	CASSPPGVAGGETQYF	TGTGCCAGCAGCCCACCCGGGGTAGCGGGGGGGGAGACCCAGTACTTC
TRBV7-2	.	TRBJ2-1	.	CASSLDGGSSYNEQFF	TGTGCCAGCAGCTTAGATGGCGGGTCTTCCTACAATGAGCAGTTCTTC
TRBV4-3	.	TRBJ2-3	.	CASSQDLLDDTQYF	TGCGCCAGCAGCCAAGACTTGCTCGATGATACGCAGTATTTT